What follows describes a single T cell receptor beta chain. Its antigen target is currently unknown. No clone much larger than this one lies a single base away; base qualities are absent. This entry is derived from a study of OX40 agonist ivuxolimab in advanced cancers. For the study in its entirety: Ivuxolimab was a fully human IgG2 agonistic monoclonal antibody targeting the costimulatory receptor OX40 (CD134). Of the approximately 50 dose-escalation patients, hepatocellular carcinoma was present in about 19, melanoma in around 15, renal cell carcinoma in 9 and head and neck cancer in 9. Peripheral TCRbeta sequencing was intended to test whether TCR sequence diversity was altered and clonal T-cell expansion was caused by ivuxolimab. Patients were allowed to have had prior anti-PD-1, anti-PD-L1 or anti-CTLA-4 therapy, and around two fifths of the dose-escalation patients had been treated with checkpoint inhibitors. In the dose-escalation cohort, 70% to 85% of patients were male, and the mean age was roughly 60 years, with a range of about 20 to 90. Intravenous ivuxolimab was administered to patients every 2 weeks at six dose levels: 0.01, 0.1, 0.3, 1.5, 3 and 10 mg/kg. The monotherapy dose-escalation portion (N = 52 patients) of the phase I ivuxolimab trial is reported in the paper. Three dose-escalation patients achieved partial responses, one with hepatocellular carcinoma and two with cutaneous melanoma. The full study reports these points: At doses from 0.1 to 3.0 mg/kg, clonal expansion was seen in both CD4+ and CD8+ blood T cells between baseline and week 6. Low levels of normalized T-cell clonal expansion were also seen in some nonresponding patients. The antigen specificity of the peripheral T cells that underwent clonal expansion was not determined. After ivuxolimab, CD8+ T cells had more expanded clones than CD4+ T cells on average. In partial responders in the 0.1-3.0 mg/kg groups, normalized peripheral clonal expansion was found to be among the lowest, especially among CD8+ T cells.

The trial excluded patients who had a history of autoimmune disease or who were on systemic immunosuppression. Peripheral blood for TCR sequencing was collected from all dose cohorts at baseline, on cycle 4 day 1, and on cycle 7 day 1. Samples were obtained from an open-label, multicenter, first-in-human phase I dose-escalation trial of ivuxolimab. The trial enrolled adults with locally advanced or metastatic head and neck squamous cell, hepatocellular, melanoma or renal cell carcinoma. CD4+ and CD8+ T cells were sorted separately from peripheral blood before TCR sequencing. Its CDR3 holds 14 amino acids, cysteine through phenylalanine. Only the CDR3 part of the read is kept: 42 bases, read in frame from the first base. According to the germline V gene, CDR1 reads SGHTA and CDR2 reads FQGTGA. V is pruned by 1 base and J by 5 bases, leaving 2 bases of the junction without a gene match. Genomic DNA was extracted from sorted cells for sequencing of the TCRbeta CDR3 region. TCRbeta CDR3 regions were sequenced using the immunoSEQ Assay. TCRdb carries this immuneACCESS record with in-frame sequences only. Its versions omit some clonotypes, under half of them owing to an unresolved V gene in the studies checked, with the rest unexplained. The sample includes 30,000 or so clones, with 80% to 90% observed a single time. About two fifths of the sample goes to the ten largest clones.

Specimen: CD4+ or CD8+ T cells sorted from blood, collected in a trial of the OX40 agonist ivuxolimab. The sequence links TRBV7-3 to TRBJ2-1; 7 nucleotides in the junction match TRBD2. The origin of this receptor is an adult with an advanced solid tumor such as melanoma, head and neck, liver or kidney cancer. The bases read TGTGCCAGCAGCTTAAGCGGGGGAAACAATGAGCAGTTCTTC. Translated, this gives CASSLSGGNNEQFF. This CDR3, with the reference TRBV7-3 and TRBJ2-1 proteins standing in past its ends, gives the full variable domain GAGVSQTPSNKVTEKGKYVELRCDPISGHTALYWYRQSLGQGPEFLIYFQGTGAADDSGLPNDRFFAVRPEGSVSTLKIQRTERGDSAVYLCASSLSGGNNEQFFGPGTRLTVL.